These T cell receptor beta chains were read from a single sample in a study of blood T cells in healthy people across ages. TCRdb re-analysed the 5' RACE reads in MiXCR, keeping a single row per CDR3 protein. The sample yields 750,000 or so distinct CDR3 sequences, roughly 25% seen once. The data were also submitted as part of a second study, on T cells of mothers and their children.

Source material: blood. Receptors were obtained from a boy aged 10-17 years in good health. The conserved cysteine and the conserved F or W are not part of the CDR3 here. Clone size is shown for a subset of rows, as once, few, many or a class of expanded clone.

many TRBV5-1 ASSLDGGTEAF
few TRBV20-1 SALSGTGDNEQF
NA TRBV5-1 ASNLEGGSTDTQY
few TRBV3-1 ASRQRQGAYEQY
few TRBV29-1 STRTGESYGYT
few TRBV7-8 ASSYVRGYTEAF
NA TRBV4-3 ASSQDLRDYGYT
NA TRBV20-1 SARAGVGTYGYT
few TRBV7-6 ASSLGREDLYNEQF
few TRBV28 ASSRTQKRPAKNIQY
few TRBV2 ASSRLAGGTDTQY
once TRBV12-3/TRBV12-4 ASVLAGVKEQY